This T cell receptor (beta chain) was found in a study of T cells after posttransplantation cyclophosphamide. Study results and caveats: Donor CD8+ memory clones often dominated recipient blood repertoires at later times.

The protocol was immunoSEQ multiplex PCR, while the TCRdb copy is restricted to in-frame clones and leaves out a portion. This sample has more than 50,000 clones, with more than 70% found just once. Germline values: CDR1 MNHEY, CDR2 SVGAGI. The CDR3 has 13 amino acids. Deletions cut 7 bases from V and 1 base from J, with 11 bases between. Of note for this clone: As yet, its antigen is unknown.

The chain is built from TRBV6-5 and TRBJ2-7, with D possibly being TRBD2 (6 bases). This sequence was found in a man aged 25-40 years with a blood cancer, CMV-positive, and with a related stem cell donor. The sample was PBMCs. The CDR3 loop is CASTPGASYEQYF. CDR3 in DNA: TGTGCCAGCACCCCGGGAGCTTCCTACGAGCAGTACTTC.